This TCR beta chain was profiled in a study of blood T cell repertoires in COVID-19. At the level of the study: From T cells, B-cell-depleted T cells, or PBMCs came the material, which was cDNA or gDNA.

V lost 1 base to trimming and J lost 1 base, with 13 bases between them. Per germline, CDR1 SGHTS and CDR2 YDEGEE. This CDR3 region has 16 residues. Profiling relied on immunoSEQ multiplex PCR, and the TCRdb table lists in-frame clones only, not all of them. This table holds more than 200,000 clones, 83% found once. Sequenced: peripheral blood. The sequence came from a woman aged 40 to 55 with active or convalescent COVID-19. The chain links TRBV5-8 to TRBJ2-3; D perhaps matches TRBD2 (5 bases). CDR3 amino acids: CASSLKSLGGTDTQYF. CDR3 DNA: TGTGCCAGCAGCTTGAAGAGTCTCGGGGGCACAGATACGCAGTATTTT.